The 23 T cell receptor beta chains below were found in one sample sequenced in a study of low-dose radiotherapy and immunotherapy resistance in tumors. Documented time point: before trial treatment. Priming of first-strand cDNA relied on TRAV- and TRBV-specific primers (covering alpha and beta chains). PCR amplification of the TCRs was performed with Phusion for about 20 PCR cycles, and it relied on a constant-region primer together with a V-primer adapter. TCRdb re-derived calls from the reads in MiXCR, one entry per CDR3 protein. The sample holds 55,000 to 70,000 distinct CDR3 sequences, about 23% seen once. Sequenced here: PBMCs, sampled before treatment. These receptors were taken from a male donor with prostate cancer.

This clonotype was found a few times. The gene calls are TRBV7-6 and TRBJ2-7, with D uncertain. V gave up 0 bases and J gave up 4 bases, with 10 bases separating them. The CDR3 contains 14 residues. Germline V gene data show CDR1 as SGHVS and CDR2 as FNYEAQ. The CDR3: CASSLARTPYEQYF. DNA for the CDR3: TGTGCCAGCAGCTTAGCGAGGACCCCTTACGAGCAGTACTTC.

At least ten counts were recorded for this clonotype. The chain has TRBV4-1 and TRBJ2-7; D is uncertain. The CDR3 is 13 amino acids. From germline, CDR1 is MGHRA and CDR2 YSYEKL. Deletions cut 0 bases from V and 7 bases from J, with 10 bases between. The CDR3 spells CASSQDVHREQYF. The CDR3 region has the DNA TGCGCCAGCAGCCAAGATGTCCATCGGGAGCAGTACTTC.

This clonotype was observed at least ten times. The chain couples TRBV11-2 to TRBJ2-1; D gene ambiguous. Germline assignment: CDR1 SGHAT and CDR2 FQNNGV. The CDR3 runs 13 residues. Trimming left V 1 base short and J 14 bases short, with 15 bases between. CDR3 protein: CASSLAGPREKFF. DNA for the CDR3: TGTGCCAGCAGCTTAGCCGGGCCAAGGGAAAAGTTCTTC.

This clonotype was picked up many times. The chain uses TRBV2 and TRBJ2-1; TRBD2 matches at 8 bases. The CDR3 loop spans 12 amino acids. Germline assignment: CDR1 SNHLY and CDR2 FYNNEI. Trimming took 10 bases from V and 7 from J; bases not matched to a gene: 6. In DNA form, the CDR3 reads TGTGCCACCCGGGGGGGCACGAATGAGCAGTTCTTC. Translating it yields CATRGGTNEQFF.

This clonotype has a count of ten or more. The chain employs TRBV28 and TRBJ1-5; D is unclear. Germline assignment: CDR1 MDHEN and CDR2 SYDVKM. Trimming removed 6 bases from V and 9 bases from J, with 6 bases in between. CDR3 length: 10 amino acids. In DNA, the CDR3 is TGTGCCAGCAGCCATCGGCCCCAGCATTTT. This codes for CASSHRPQHF.

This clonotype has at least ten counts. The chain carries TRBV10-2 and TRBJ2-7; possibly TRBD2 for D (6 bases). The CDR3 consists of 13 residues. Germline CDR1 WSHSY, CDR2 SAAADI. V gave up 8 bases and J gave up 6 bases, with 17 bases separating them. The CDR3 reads CASRDSLFGEQYF. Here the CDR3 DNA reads TGCGCCAGCCGGGACTCCCTTTTCGGCGAGCAGTACTTC.

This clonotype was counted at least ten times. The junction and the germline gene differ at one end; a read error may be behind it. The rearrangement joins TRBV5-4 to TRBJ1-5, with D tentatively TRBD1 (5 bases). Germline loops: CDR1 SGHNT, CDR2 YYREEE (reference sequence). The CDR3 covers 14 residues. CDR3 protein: CASSLPGPNQPQHF. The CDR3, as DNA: TGTGCTAGCAGCTTGCCAGGGCCTAATCAGCCCCAGCATTTT.

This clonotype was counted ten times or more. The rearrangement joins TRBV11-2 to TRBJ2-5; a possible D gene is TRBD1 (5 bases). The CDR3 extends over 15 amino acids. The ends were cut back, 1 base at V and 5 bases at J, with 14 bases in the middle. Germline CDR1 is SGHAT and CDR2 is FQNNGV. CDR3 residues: CASSLARVRDETQYF. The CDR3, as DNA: TGTGCCAGCAGCTTAGCCAGGGTCCGTGACGAGACCCAGTACTTC.

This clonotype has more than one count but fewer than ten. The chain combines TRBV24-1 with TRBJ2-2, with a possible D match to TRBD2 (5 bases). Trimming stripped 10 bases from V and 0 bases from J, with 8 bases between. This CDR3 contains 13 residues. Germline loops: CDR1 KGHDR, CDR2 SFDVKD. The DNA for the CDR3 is TGTGCCACAAGAGGGTCGAACACCGGGGAGCTGTTTTTT. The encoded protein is CATRGSNTGELFF.

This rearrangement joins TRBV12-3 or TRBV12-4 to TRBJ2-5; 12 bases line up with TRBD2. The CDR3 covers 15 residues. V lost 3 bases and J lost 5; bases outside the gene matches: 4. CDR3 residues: CASSFSSGGAETQYF. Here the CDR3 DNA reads TGTGCCAGCAGTTTCTCTAGCGGGGGGGCCGAGACCCAGTACTTC.

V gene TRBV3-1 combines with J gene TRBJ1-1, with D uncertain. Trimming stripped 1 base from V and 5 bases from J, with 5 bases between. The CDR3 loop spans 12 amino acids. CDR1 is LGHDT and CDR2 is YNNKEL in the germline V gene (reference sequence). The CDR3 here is CASSQVGTEAFF. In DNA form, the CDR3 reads TGTGCCAGCAGCCAAGTGGGAACTGAAGCTTTCTTT.

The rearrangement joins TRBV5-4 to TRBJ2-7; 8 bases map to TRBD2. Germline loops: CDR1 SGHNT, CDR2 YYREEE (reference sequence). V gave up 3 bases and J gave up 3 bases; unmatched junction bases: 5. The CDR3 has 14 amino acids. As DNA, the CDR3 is TGTGCCAGCAGCTCAGGGACTAGGAGCTACGAGCAGTACTTC. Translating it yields CASSSGTRSYEQYF.

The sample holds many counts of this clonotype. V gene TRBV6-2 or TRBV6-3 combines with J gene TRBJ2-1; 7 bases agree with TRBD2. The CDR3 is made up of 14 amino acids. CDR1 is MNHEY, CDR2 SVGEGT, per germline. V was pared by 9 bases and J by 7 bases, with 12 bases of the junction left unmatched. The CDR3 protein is CASQAGASFNEQFF. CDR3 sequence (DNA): TGTGCCAGTCAGGCGGGAGCGAGCTTTAATGAGCAGTTCTTC.

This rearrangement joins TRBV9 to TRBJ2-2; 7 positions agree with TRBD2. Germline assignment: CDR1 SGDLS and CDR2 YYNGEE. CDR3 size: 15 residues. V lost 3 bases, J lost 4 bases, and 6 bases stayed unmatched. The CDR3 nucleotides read TGTGCCAGCAGCGCCGCGGGAGTTGGCACCGGGGAGCTGTTTTTT. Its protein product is CASSAAGVGTGELFF.

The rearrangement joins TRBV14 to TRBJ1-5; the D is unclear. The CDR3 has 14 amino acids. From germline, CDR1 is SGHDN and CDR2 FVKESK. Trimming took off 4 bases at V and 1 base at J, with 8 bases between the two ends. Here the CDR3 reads CASSPEGSNQPQHF. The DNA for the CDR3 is TGTGCCAGCAGCCCGGAGGGCAGCAATCAGCCCCAGCATTTT.

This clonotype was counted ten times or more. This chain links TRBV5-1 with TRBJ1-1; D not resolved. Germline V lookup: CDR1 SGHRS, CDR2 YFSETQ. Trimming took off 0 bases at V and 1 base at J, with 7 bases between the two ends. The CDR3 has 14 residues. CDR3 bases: TGCGCCAGCAGCTTGGAGGGCGGGAACACTGAAGCTTTCTTT. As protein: CASSLEGGNTEAFF.

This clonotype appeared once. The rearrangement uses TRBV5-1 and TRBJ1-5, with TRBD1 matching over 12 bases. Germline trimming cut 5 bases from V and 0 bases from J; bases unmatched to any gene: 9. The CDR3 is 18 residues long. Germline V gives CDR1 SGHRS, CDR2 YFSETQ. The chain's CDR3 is CASSPGTGGGYSNQPQHF. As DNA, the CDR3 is TGCGCCAGCAGTCCCGGGACAGGGGGCGGTTATAGCAATCAGCCCCAGCATTTT.

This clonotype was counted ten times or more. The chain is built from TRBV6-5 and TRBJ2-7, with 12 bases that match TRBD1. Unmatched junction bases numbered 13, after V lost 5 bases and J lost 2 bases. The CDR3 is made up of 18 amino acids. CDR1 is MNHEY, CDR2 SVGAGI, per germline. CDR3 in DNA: TGTGCCAGCAGTCGATCCGGGACAGGGGGCGAGAGGACCTACGAGCAGTACTTC. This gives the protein CASSRSGTGGERTYEQYF.

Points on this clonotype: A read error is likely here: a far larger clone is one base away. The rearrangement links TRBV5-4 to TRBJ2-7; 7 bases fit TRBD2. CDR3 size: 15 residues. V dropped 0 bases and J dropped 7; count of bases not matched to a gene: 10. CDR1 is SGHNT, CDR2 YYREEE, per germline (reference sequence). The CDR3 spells CASSLDPGGRNEQYF. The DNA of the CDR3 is TGTGCCAGCAGCTTGGATCCGGGAGGCCGCAATGAGCAGTACTTC.

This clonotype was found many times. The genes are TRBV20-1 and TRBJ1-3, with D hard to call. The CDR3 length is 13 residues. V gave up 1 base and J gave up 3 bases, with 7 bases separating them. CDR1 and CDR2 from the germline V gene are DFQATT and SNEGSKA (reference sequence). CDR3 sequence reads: CSARAEGGNTIYF. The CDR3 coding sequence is TGCAGTGCTAGAGCAGAGGGTGGAAACACCATATATTTT.

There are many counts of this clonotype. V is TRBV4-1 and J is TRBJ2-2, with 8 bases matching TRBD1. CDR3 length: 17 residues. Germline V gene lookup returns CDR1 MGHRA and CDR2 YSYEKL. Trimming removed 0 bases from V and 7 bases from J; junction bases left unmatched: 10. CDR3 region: CASSQEAGQGRNGELFF. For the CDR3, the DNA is TGCGCCAGCAGCCAAGAGGCAGGACAGGGCCGCAACGGGGAGCTGTTTTTT.

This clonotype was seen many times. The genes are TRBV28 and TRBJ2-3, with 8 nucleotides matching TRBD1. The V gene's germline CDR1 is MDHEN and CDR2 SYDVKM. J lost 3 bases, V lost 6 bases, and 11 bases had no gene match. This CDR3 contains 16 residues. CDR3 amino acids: CASRLETGAATDTQYF. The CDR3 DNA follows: TGTGCCAGCAGGTTGGAGACAGGGGCGGCGACAGATACGCAGTATTTT.

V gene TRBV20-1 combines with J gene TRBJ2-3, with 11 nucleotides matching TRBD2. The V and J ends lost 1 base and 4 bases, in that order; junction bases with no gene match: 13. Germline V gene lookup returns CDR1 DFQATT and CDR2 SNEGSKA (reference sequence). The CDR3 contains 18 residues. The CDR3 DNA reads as TGCAGTGCTAGAGCCCGTAGCGGGGGGGTTTCCTTCGCAGATACGCAGTATTTT. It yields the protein CSARARSGGVSFADTQYF.